This section outlines one T cell receptor beta chain sequence together with its context. These data come from a study of shared clonotypes between healthy human individuals. Data came from immunoSEQ multiplex PCR; TCRdb stores just in-frame clones and leaves some out. This table has about 2.2 million clones, approximately 94% appearing once. Germline loops: CDR1 MDHEN, CDR2 SYDVKM. V was clipped by 6 bases and J by 0 bases; unmatched bases: 2. The CDR3 has 14 residues. Cells designated naive CD8 were CD45RO-negative and were positively selected for CCR7, with terminally differentiated effector memory CD45RA+ cells excluded.

Material: naive CD8+ T cells from PBMCs. The TCR comes from a man between 18 and 35 years old in good health. Some clones in this sample may be carry-over from other donors' samples. The gene calls are TRBV28 and TRBJ1-3, with 7 bases fitting TRBD1. The CDR3 here is CASSGTDSGNTIYF. The CDR3, as DNA: TGTGCCAGCAGCGGGACAGACTCTGGAAACACCATATATTTT. Supplemented by reference TRBV28 and TRBJ1-3, the full variable domain reads DVKVTQSSRYLVKRTGEKVFLECVQDMDHENMFWYRQDPGLGLRLIYFSYDVKMKEKGDIPEGYSVSREKKERFSLILESASTNQTSMYLCASSGTDSGNTIYFGEGSWLTVV.